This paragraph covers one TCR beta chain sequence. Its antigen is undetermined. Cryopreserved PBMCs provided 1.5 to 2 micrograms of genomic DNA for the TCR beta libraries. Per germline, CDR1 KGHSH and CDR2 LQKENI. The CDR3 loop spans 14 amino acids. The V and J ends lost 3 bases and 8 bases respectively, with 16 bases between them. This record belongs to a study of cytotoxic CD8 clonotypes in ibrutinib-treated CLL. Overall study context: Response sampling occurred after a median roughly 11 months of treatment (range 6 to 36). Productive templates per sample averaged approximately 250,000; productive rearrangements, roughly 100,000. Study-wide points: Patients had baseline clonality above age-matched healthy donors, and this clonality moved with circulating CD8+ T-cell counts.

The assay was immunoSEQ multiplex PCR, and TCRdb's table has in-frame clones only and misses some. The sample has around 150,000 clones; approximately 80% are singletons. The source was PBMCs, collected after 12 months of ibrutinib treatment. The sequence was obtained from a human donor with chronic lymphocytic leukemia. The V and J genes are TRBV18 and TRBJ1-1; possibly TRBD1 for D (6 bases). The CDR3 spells CASSPSGGQGEAFF. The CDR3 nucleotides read TGTGCCAGCTCACCCAGCGGGGGGCAGGGCGAAGCTTTCTTT.